Below are 14 T cell receptor beta chains sequenced from a single sample in a study of technical replicates of blood from a handful of donors. TCRdb keeps only in-frame clones here, not all; method: immunoSEQ multiplex PCR. The sample includes around 80,000 clones, less than 99% of them seen just once. Sequencing was carried out using T cells isolated from PBMCs. All receptors come from a human donor in good health.

This chain joins TRBV5-1 and TRBJ2-7; D is possibly TRBD1 (5 bases). Trimming cost V 4 bases and J 2 bases, with 10 bases left between them. This CDR3 has 13 amino acids. Germline assignment: CDR1 SGHRS and CDR2 YFSETQ. The CDR3 DNA sequence: TGCGCCAGCAGCCAGGGCAGGCCCTACGAGCAGTACTTC. Encoded protein: CASSQGRPYEQYF.

V is TRBV30 and J is TRBJ1-1; D is uncertain. V lost 0 bases and J lost 2, with 13 bases in between. There are 15 residues in the CDR3. The germline V gene encodes CDR1 GTSNPN and CDR2 SVGIG (reference sequence). CDR3 in DNA: TGTGCCTGGAGTGTACCGGGATATGTTAACACTGAAGCTTTCTTT. It codes for CAWSVPGYVNTEAFF.

The chain has TRBV7-2 and TRBJ2-1; 14 bases map to TRBD2. The V and J ends lost 5 bases and 8 bases, in that order; junction bases with no gene match: 8. The CDR3 is 16 residues long. Germline loops: CDR1 SGHTA, CDR2 FQGNSA. The CDR3 protein is CASSQRLAGGGDEQFF. CDR3 coding DNA: TGTGCCAGCAGCCAGAGACTAGCGGGAGGGGGGGATGAGCAGTTCTTC.

The chain carries TRBV6-6 and TRBJ2-1; 10 nucleotides align to TRBD2. Germline loops: CDR1 MNHNY, CDR2 SVGAGI (reference sequence). Losses at the gene ends were 6 bases for V and 4 bases for J; bases not matched to a gene: 3. The CDR3 loop spans 14 amino acids. In nucleotides, the CDR3 is TGTGCCAGCAGAGTGACTAGCGGGTACAATGAGCAGTTCTTC. Protein sequence: CASRVTSGYNEQFF.

The V and J genes are TRBV27 and TRBJ2-3; 7 nucleotides line up with TRBD2. Losses at the gene ends were 5 bases for V and 5 bases for J; bases not matched to a gene: 4. This CDR3 comprises 13 residues. Per the germline V gene, CDR1 is MNHEY and CDR2 is SMNVEV (reference sequence). The CDR3 nucleotides are TGTGCCAGCAGTCGGGTAGCGGGAGATACGCAGTATTTT. As protein: CASSRVAGDTQYF.

The chain combines TRBV7-9 with TRBJ2-7; no definite D call. The V end was cut by 4 bases, the J end by 4 bases, with 5 bases between. The CDR3 loop spans 11 amino acids. CDR1 is SEHNR and CDR2 is FQNEAQ in the germline V gene (reference sequence). DNA of the CDR3: TGTGCCAGCAGCTACAGATACGAGCAGTACTTC. It encodes CASSYRYEQYF. The full variable domain, rest sourced from reference TRBV7-9 and TRBJ2-7, is DTGVSQNPRHKITKRGQNVTFRCDPISEHNRLYWYRQTLGQGPEFLTYFQNEAQLEKSRLLSDRFSAERPKGSFSTLEIQRTEQGDSAMYLCASSYRYEQYFGPGTRLTVT.

The V gene is TRBV2, the J gene TRBJ2-3; TRBD1 aligns across 7 bases. V dropped 5 bases and J dropped 0; count of bases not matched to a gene: 5. From germline, CDR1 is SNHLY and CDR2 FYNNEI. The CDR3 totals 15 residues. The CDR3 loop is CASSPTGPSTDTQYF. CDR3 bases: TGTGCCAGCAGTCCGACAGGGCCTAGCACAGATACGCAGTATTTT.

This clone was observed a single time. The chain has TRBV10-1 and TRBJ2-3, with D perhaps matching TRBD2 (6 bases). There are 15 residues in the CDR3. Trimming shortened V by 6 bases and J by 2 bases, and 15 bases separated the two germline ends. Per the germline V gene, CDR1 is WNHNN and CDR2 is SYGVQD (reference sequence). This chain's CDR3 is CASSYSGNHTDTQYF. Written as DNA, the CDR3 is TGCGCCAGCAGCTATAGCGGTAACCACACAGATACGCAGTATTTT.

The chain employs TRBV4-3 and TRBJ1-2; D not resolved. The V end was cut by 0 bases, the J end by 6 bases, with 14 bases between. The CDR3 is 15 residues long. Germline lookup yields CDR1 LGHNA and CDR2 YSLEER. The CDR3 here is CASSQDLAGIHGYTF. In DNA, the CDR3 is TGCGCCAGCAGCCAAGATCTAGCGGGAATCCATGGCTACACCTTC.

This clone was seen a single time. The V and J genes are TRBV28 and TRBJ2-1; maybe TRBD1 (6 bases). This CDR3 comprises 11 residues. V lost 10 bases to trimming and J lost 6 bases, with 10 bases between them. Germline V gene sequence: CDR1 MDHEN, CDR2 SYDVKM. CDR3 protein: CATTRGNEQFF. The DNA for the CDR3 is TGTGCCACCACCAGGGGCAATGAGCAGTTCTTC.

This chain connects TRBV28 to TRBJ2-6, with 7 bases identical to TRBD1. Per the germline V gene, CDR1 is MDHEN and CDR2 is SYDVKM. The CDR3 contains 17 residues. Trimming took 0 bases from V and 1 from J; bases not matched to a gene: 3. The CDR3 DNA follows: TGTGCCAGCAGTTTATGGGGACAGCCATCTGGGGCCAACGTCCTGACTTTC. It codes for CASSLWGQPSGANVLTF.

This clone was counted only a few times. The CDR3 loop reads CASSSGSNTIYF. As DNA, the CDR3 is TGTGCCAGCAGTTCAGGGTCGAACACCATATATTTT. The gene calls are TRBV25-1 and TRBJ1-3; tentatively, D is TRBD1 (5 bases). The germline gives CDR1 MGHDK, CDR2 SYGVNS. The CDR3 spans 12 residues. Trimming stripped 5 bases from V and 7 bases from J, with 9 bases between.

V is TRBV6-4 and J is TRBJ2-2; D not resolved. The CDR3 runs to 14 residues. Germline V lookup: CDR1 MRHNA, CDR2 SNTAGT. V was pared by 4 bases and J by 3 bases, with 9 bases between. CDR3: CASSADIYTGELFF. The CDR3, as DNA: TGTGCCAGCAGTGCCGACATATACACCGGGGAGCTGTTTTTT.

The rearrangement joins TRBV4-1 to TRBJ2-1, with D possibly TRBD2 on 6 matching bases. V was pared by 4 bases and J by 8 bases, with 18 bases between. The V gene's germline CDR1 is MGHRA and CDR2 YSYEKL. The CDR3 has 15 residues. CDR3 nucleotide sequence: TGCGCCAGCAGCCCCCGGGACGGAGGAGGGGATGAGCAGTTCTTC. Protein sequence: CASSPRDGGGDEQFF.